This T cell receptor beta chain is from a study of T cell repertoires in cytomegalovirus infection (dated by TCRdb to between 2018 and 2020). With respect to the entire study: The peptide stimulations were aimed at well-studied HLA-B-restricted epitopes as well as recently identified HLA-C-restricted CMV epitopes, whose presentation resists viral immunomodulation. The HLA type of each donor mattered for the analysis, because public TCR beta signatures pointed to carriage of CMV infection along with the matching HLA type. What the study reported, not specific to this receptor: In both this cohort and an independent cohort of some 350 donors, the cumulative frequency of public TCR beta family members distinguished carriers of CMV infection plus the relevant HLA type. The ex vivo response was dominated by HLA-C-restricted CMV-specific TCR beta clonotypes, which also provided the single most frequent clonotype in two of eight donors.

TCRdb shows the sequencer as Illumina HiSeq 1500. The public sequencing data were trimmed at Q25 with fastp and processed into clonotypes with MiXCR by TCRdb, which kept only in-frame beta chains. Rows with a matching CDR3 protein are joined into one entry that keeps the most common DNA and genes. This sample comprises 830,000 or so distinct CDR3 sequences, over 25% of them detected only once. The biggest ten clones account for over 10% of the sample. In the paper's terms, the treatment or condition label means: in vitro stimulation with specific CMV peptide epitopes to enrich CMV-specific T cells. With regard to this clonotype: It has no known antigen specificity. Base qualities are missing; no much larger clone stands one base away.

The sequencing used cultured CD8+ T cells from PBMCs, collected from culture after CMV antigen stimulation. The receptor comes from a human donor in good health (CMV status not recorded). Some clones in this sample may be carry-over from other donors' samples.

At the DNA level, the sequence is TGTGCCAGCAGCCTATTGATCGGGGAGCTGTTTTTT. This codes for CASSLLIGELFF. The chain is assembled from TRBV11-2 and TRBJ2-2, with the D gene not clear enough to name. The germline V gene gives CDR1 as SGHAT and CDR2 as FQNNGV. The junction shows trimming of 5 bases on V and 7 bases on J, plus 8 bases between the germline ends. The CDR3 measures 12 amino acids from cysteine to phenylalanine. CDR3 DNA is the only sequence kept; it has 36 bases, read in frame from the first base.